This T cell receptor (beta chain) was captured by sequencing in a study of blood T cells in healthy people across ages. Whole-study findings and limits: Naive and antigen-experienced cells could not be conclusively compared, given unsorted PBMCs. Higher diversity and more naive CD4+ cells were features of long-lived donors, compared to aged donors. The study regarded diversity estimates from one million T cells as underestimates.

Sample-barcoded 5' priming and a J-beta primer mix drove a second PCR of roughly 6 to 12 cycles. Using its own MiXCR run on the 5' RACE reads, TCRdb lists one record per CDR3 protein. Among 1.5 million to 2 million distinct CDR3 sequences listed, about 49% were seen once. The ends lost 1 base at V and 12 bases at J; junction bases unmatched: 13. In germline, CDR1 is LGHDT, CDR2 YNNKEL (reference sequence). This CDR3 has 15 residues. Turning to this clonotype: Its antigen is unknown.

The TCR sequence derives from a woman in her thirties or forties in good health. The sequencing sample was made of blood. The chain recombines TRBV3-1 with TRBJ2-7; 9 bases align to TRBD2. The CDR3 protein is CASSQGAAGGPILYF. For the CDR3, the DNA is TGTGCCAGCAGCCAAGGGGCGGCGGGGGGGCCCATTCTGTACTTC.